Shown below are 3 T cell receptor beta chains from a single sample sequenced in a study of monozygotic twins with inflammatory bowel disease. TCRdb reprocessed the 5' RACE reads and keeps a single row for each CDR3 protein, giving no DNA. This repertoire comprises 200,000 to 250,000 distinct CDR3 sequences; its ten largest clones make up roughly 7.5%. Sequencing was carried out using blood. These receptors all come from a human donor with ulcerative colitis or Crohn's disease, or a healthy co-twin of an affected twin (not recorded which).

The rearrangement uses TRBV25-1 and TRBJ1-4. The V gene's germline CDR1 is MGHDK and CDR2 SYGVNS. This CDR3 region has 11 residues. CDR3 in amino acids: CASRDREKLFF.

CDR3: CASSAGQTHGNTIYF. The rearrangement joins TRBV9 to TRBJ1-3; checking the TCRdb D call of TRBD1 is not possible without DNA. The CDR3 sequence is 15 residues long. CDR1 is SGDLS, CDR2 YYNGEE, per germline. Drawing the rest from reference TRBV9 and TRBJ1-3, the complete variable domain is DSGVTQTPKHLITATGQRVTLRCSPRSGDLSVYWYQQSLDQGLQFLIQYYNGEERAKGNILERFSAQQFPDLHSELNLSSLELGDSALYFCASSAGQTHGNTIYFGEGSWLTVV.

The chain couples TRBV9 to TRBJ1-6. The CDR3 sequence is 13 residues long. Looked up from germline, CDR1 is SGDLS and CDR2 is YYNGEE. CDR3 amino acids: CASSGEVAETLHF.